Sequencing of this T cell receptor (beta chain) was carried out in a study of cytomegalovirus exposure and HLA in healthy donors. For the study at large: In an earlier analysis, around 120 million unique TCR beta sequences were found from some 200 million T cells.

Broader study findings: For TCR beta chains, V- and J-gene trimming was later linked to a missense DCLRE1C variant.

Per the germline V gene, CDR1 is SGHTA and CDR2 is FQGNSA. With 1 base removed from V and 7 bases from J, the gap between germline ends came to 6 bases. CDR3 length equals 12 residues. As concerns this clone: Its antigen is unidentified.

It was with 60 Vbeta and 13 Jbeta primers that the PCR ran. Libraries were prepared by immunoSEQ multiplex PCR; TCRdb keeps only in-frame clonotypes and omits some of them. The profile covers 110,000 to 150,000 clones, with around four fifths appearing a single time and over 2.5% taken by the ten largest. Sequencing was carried out using PBMCs. The origin of this receptor is a female donor in good health and CMV-seronegative. The chain employs TRBV7-2 and TRBJ2-3; no clear D gene. This CDR3 is CASSLGQYTQYF. CDR3 coding DNA: TGTGCCAGCAGCTTAGGGCAATATACGCAGTATTTT.